This T cell receptor (beta chain) was captured by sequencing in a study of identical twins' blood T cells. A previously described protocol, modified, built RNA-based TCR cDNA libraries. How the authors handled the data: Each library had 2.2 to 3.6 million CDR3 reads and about 85,000 to nearly 550,000 clonotypes. TCRdb analysed the 5' RACE reads with MiXCR anew, one entry per CDR3 protein. These V and J calls are TCRdb output, not the study's own analysis. The table lists hundreds of thousands of distinct CDR3 sequences, over 25% of them singletons. Whole-study findings and limits: Top TCRbeta clonotypes were shared more with twin than unrelated donors. Environmental influences on twin similarity could not be excluded.

This clonotype has just a few counts. Its antigen is unknown. Deletions cut 1 base from V and 7 bases from J, with 10 bases between. CDR1 is SGHVS, CDR2 FNYEAQ, per germline. The CDR3 spans 14 residues. The chain couples TRBV7-6 to TRBJ2-2, with D possibly TRBD1 on 7 matching bases. Material for sequencing was PBMCs. The TCR comes from a woman aged 18 to 55 in good health. In DNA form, the CDR3 reads TGTGCCAGCAGCTTAGGACAGGGAGGCGGGGAGCTGTTTTTT. Translated: CASSLGQGGGELFF.